The text below deals with one TCR beta chain. Its antigen is as yet unknown. TCRdb recomputed calls from the RACE reads with MiXCR, one row per CDR3 protein. Among about 82,000 distinct CDR3 sequences listed, 10% to 15% were seen once. This entry comes from a study of human T cells and chemical hapten exposure. The sample's time point: patch test 3, about 24 weeks after DPC sensitization. The treatment denotes: therapeutic diphenylcyclopropenone sensitization with weekly scalp DPC. The CDR3 has 14 amino acids. Germline CDR1 and CDR2: LGHNA and YNFKEQ. V was cut by 4 bases and J by 4 bases, with 11 bases left in between. Overall study findings and caveats: The count of PT1 expanded TCRs correlated positively with patch test score.

The TCR was taken from a woman aged 50 to 60 with alopecia areata. Some clones in this sample may be carry-over from other donors' samples. The V call is TRBV4-2, the J call TRBJ2-1; D is perhaps TRBD1 or TRBD2 (7 bases each). The sequencing used whole blood, collected in connection with sensitization to the hapten diphenylcyclopropenone (DPC). The CDR3 reads CASSRQGGYNEQFF. The CDR3 bases are TGTGCCAGCAGCCGACAGGGAGGGTACAATGAGCAGTTCTTC.